A single sample is the source of the 27 T cell receptor beta chains below, sequenced in a study of T-cell memory formation after mild COVID-19. TCRdb ran MiXCR on the 5' RACE reads and lists one entry per CDR3 protein. The sample records over 35,000 distinct CDR3 sequences, 8.5% to 10% being singletons. Sequencing input: PBMCs or a T cell subset sorted from them (not recorded which). These receptors all stem from an adult woman who had mild COVID-19 (a few samples of this study predate the infection). Cell type and time point are not known.

This chain uses TRBV19 with TRBJ2-7; 9 nucleotides align to TRBD1. Trimming removed 8 bases from V and 5 bases from J; junction bases left unmatched: 10. Germline V gene lookup returns CDR1 LNHDA and CDR2 SQIVND (reference sequence). The CDR3 loop spans 14 amino acids. CDR3 residues: CASCKGQGIDEQYF. The CDR3 DNA follows: TGTGCCAGTTGCAAGGGACAGGGAATCGACGAGCAGTACTTC.

In its sample, this clonotype was seen a few times. CDR3 loop: CASSMTPGGRSETQYF. The CDR3 DNA follows: TGTGCCAGCAGCATGACCCCTGGGGGGCGGTCCGAGACCCAGTACTTC. The rearrangement uses TRBV5-6 and TRBJ2-5; D is tentatively TRBD1 or TRBD2 (6 bases each). This CDR3 has 16 amino acids. Trimming shortened V by 4 bases and J by 5 bases, and 21 bases separated the two germline ends. CDR1 is SGHDT and CDR2 is YYEEEE in the germline V gene.

The sample holds a few counts of this clonotype. The chain links TRBV11-2 to TRBJ1-5; D unclear. Trimming removed 5 bases at V and 11 bases at J, with 16 bases between. Germline V gives CDR1 SGHAT, CDR2 FQNNGV. This CDR3 has 13 residues. The CDR3 spells CASSPNLQDSQHF. CDR3 DNA: TGTGCCAGCAGCCCCAATCTCCAGGACTCCCAGCATTTT.

The chain uses TRBV24-1 and TRBJ2-3; 10 bases map to TRBD2. The V gene end was trimmed by 4 bases and the J gene end by 2 bases; junction bases not matched to a gene: 5. The CDR3 runs 16 residues. Germline CDR1 and CDR2: KGHDR and SFDVKD. As DNA, the CDR3 is TGTGCCACCAGTGAATCGCTAGCGGGGGACACAGATACGCAGTATTTT. Protein sequence: CATSESLAGDTDTQYF.

This clonotype was observed many times. As DNA, the CDR3 is TGCAGCGTTCGGGGGACAGGGGGAAACTATGGCTACACCTTC. The encoded protein is CSVRGTGGNYGYTF. This rearrangement joins TRBV29-1 to TRBJ1-2; 11 bases match TRBD1. The CDR3 runs 14 residues. V lost 5 bases to trimming and J lost 2 bases; unmatched junction nucleotides: 4. From germline, CDR1 is SQVTM and CDR2 ANQGSEA.

There are a few counts of this clonotype. The rearrangement joins TRBV12-3 or TRBV12-4 to TRBJ2-5; D possibly matches TRBD1 or TRBD2 (6 bases each). The CDR3 runs to 18 residues. With 2 bases removed from V and 4 bases from J, the gap between germline ends came to 23 bases. Here the CDR3 DNA reads TGTGCCAGCAGTTTAACCCCTTCCGGGGGACACAAAGGAGAGACCCAGTACTTC. Amino acids: CASSLTPSGGHKGETQYF.

V is TRBV6-5 and J is TRBJ1-3, with D tentatively TRBD1 (6 bases). Trimming took 0 bases from V and 4 from J, leaving 13 bases between them. This CDR3 spans 16 amino acids. CDR1 is MNHEY, CDR2 SVGAGI, per germline. The CDR3 loop reads CASSYSTWTVGNTIYF. CDR3 DNA sequence: TGTGCCAGCAGTTACTCAACTTGGACAGTGGGAAACACCATATATTTT.

In its sample, this clonotype was seen a few times. V gene TRBV30 combines with J gene TRBJ2-2; the D gene is possibly TRBD1 (5 bases). Looked up from germline, CDR1 is GTSNPN and CDR2 is SVGIG (reference sequence). Trimming took 8 bases from V and 2 from J, leaving 15 bases between them. The CDR3 is 14 amino acids. The CDR3 region is CAHRRGTNTGELFF. The CDR3 nucleotides read TGTGCCCACAGAAGGGGCACTAACACCGGGGAGCTGTTTTTT.

The table lists this clonotype with many counts. The V and J genes are TRBV12-5 and TRBJ2-5; the D gene is possibly TRBD2 (6 bases). Trimming stripped 4 bases from V and 4 bases from J, with 19 bases between. The CDR3 sequence is 16 residues long. From germline, CDR1 is LGHNT and CDR2 FRNRAP. CDR3 nucleotides: TGTGCTAGTGGTTACGGTTTGCGGGGAGTTGGAGAGACCCAGTACTTC. Translation: CASGYGLRGVGETQYF.

This clonotype was seen ten or more times. The V and J genes are TRBV7-6 and TRBJ2-1; maybe TRBD1 (6 bases). The CDR3 contains 16 residues. The germline gives CDR1 SGHVS, CDR2 FNYEAQ. Trimming pared 5 bases from V and 5 bases from J, leaving 19 bases between. The DNA of the CDR3 is TGTGCCAGCAGCCTAGGCAGGGGCGATTGGAACAATGAGCAGTTCTTC. It specifies CASSLGRGDWNNEQFF.

The CDR3 DNA follows: TGTGCCAGCTCTCTGGACCCCGCCACCCAAGAGACCCAGTACTTC. Amino acid sequence: CASSLDPATQETQYF. This chain joins TRBV18 and TRBJ2-5; D unclear. Germline V CDR1 and CDR2: KGHSH, LQKENI. The CDR3 is 15 residues long. The ends were cut back, 6 bases at V and 1 base at J, with 15 bases in the middle. The full variable domain, completed using reference TRBV18 and TRBJ2-5, is NAGVMQNPRHLVRRRGQEARLRCSPMKGHSHVYWYRQLPEEGLKFMVYLQKENIIDESGMPKERFSAEFPKEGPSILRIQQVVRGDSAAYFCASSLDPATQETQYFGPGTRLLVL.

The rearrangement joins TRBV24-1 to TRBJ1-5; weak D call: TRBD1 (6 bases). The CDR3 sequence is 14 residues long. The germline gives CDR1 KGHDR, CDR2 SFDVKD. Trimming removed 4 bases at V and 7 bases at J, with 13 bases between. The CDR3 bases are TGTGCCACCAGTGACGCTCAAACAGGGCAGCCCCAGCATTTT. Amino acid sequence: CATSDAQTGQPQHF.

The V and J genes are TRBV7-2 and TRBJ2-5, with D possibly being TRBD1 or TRBD2 (6 bases each). Germline V CDR1 and CDR2: SGHTA, FQGNSA. V was pared by 1 base and J by 7 bases, with 13 bases between. The CDR3 spans 14 residues. The CDR3 here is CASSLEQGGGTQYF. CDR3 nucleotides: TGTGCCAGCAGCTTAGAACAGGGAGGAGGGACCCAGTACTTC.

This clonotype was observed many times. The chain joins TRBV6-5 to TRBJ1-6; tentatively, D is TRBD1 (6 bases). Germline V gives CDR1 MNHEY, CDR2 SVGAGI. This CDR3 has 16 residues. V lost 5 bases to trimming and J lost 7 bases, with 18 bases between them. The CDR3, as DNA: TGTGCCAGCAGTCTAAATTTACAGGGTTGGAATTCACCCCTCCACTTT. It is translated as CASSLNLQGWNSPLHF.

Judged by abundance, this clonotype is medium-sized. This chain connects TRBV7-9 to TRBJ2-7, with 7 bases lining up with TRBD2. V shed 8 bases and J 0 bases; nucleotides not matched to a gene: 16. Per the germline V gene, CDR1 is SEHNR and CDR2 is FQNEAQ (reference sequence). The length of the CDR3 is 17 residues. In nucleotides, the CDR3 is TGTGCCAGCCCCCCCAGCGCCCCAGGCGGGAGCTCCTACGAGCAGTACTTC. Translated: CASPPSAPGGSSYEQYF. The full variable domain, rest sourced from reference TRBV7-9 and TRBJ2-7, is DTGVSQNPRHKITKRGQNVTFRCDPISEHNRLYWYRQTLGQGPEFLTYFQNEAQLEKSRLLSDRFSAERPKGSFSTLEIQRTEQGDSAMYLCASPPSAPGGSSYEQYFGPGTRLTVT.

The chain employs TRBV5-6 and TRBJ1-1, with D tentatively TRBD1 (5 bases). Germline V CDR1 and CDR2: SGHDT, YYEEEE. The germline V and J ends were trimmed by 4 bases and 2 bases, with 12 bases remaining between them. The CDR3 contains 14 residues. The CDR3 sequence: CASSIGTVNTEAFF. CDR3 in DNA: TGTGCCAGCAGCATCGGGACGGTCAACACTGAAGCTTTCTTT. Full variable domain (remainder filled in from reference TRBV5-6 and TRBJ1-1): DAGVTQSPTHLIKTRGQQVTLRCSPKSGHDTVSWYQQALGQGPQFIFQYYEEEERQRGNFPDRFSGHQFPNYSSELNVNALLLGDSALYLCASSIGTVNTEAFFGQGTRLTVV.

This clonotype was recorded many times. In DNA, the CDR3 is TGTGCCAGCAGCTTAAGTCTCTACGAGCAGTACTTC. Its translation: CASSLSLYEQYF. The chain carries TRBV7-2 and TRBJ2-7; D unclear. Germline V CDR1 and CDR2: SGHTA, FQGNSA. The CDR3 length is 12 residues. V gave up 2 bases and J gave up 3 bases, with 5 bases separating them. Based on the CDR3 plus reference TRBV7-2 and TRBJ2-7, the full variable domain is GAGVSQSPSNKVTEKGKDVELRCDPISGHTALYWYRQSLGQGLEFLIYFQGNSAPDKSGLPSDRFSAERTGGSVSTLTIQRTQQEDSAVYLCASSLSLYEQYFGPGTRLTVT.

This clonotype was recorded a few times. Germline and junction disagree at one end, which may indicate a read error. The rearrangement links TRBV4-2 to TRBJ1-4, with D perhaps matching TRBD1 (6 bases). Germline CDR1 LGHNA, CDR2 YNFKEQ. The CDR3 is made up of 16 amino acids. The chain's CDR3 is CASSQVAGATNEKLFF. The CDR3 nucleotides are TGTGCCAGCAGTCAAGTAGCAGGGGCAACTAATGAAAAACTGTTTTTT.

In this sample, this clonotype turned up a few times. J is TRBJ1-2 and V is TRBV15; D ambiguous. Germline V gene sequence: CDR1 LNHNV, CDR2 YYDKDF (reference sequence). V was shortened by 7 bases and J by 4 bases, with 10 bases between the two germline ends. The CDR3 length is 12 residues. CDR3 sequence: CATMAPGYGYTF. As DNA, the CDR3 is TGTGCCACCATGGCTCCTGGCTATGGCTACACCTTC.

This chain links TRBV7-9 with TRBJ1-1, with 7 positions matching TRBD1. The CDR3 contains 17 residues. The V gene's germline CDR1 is SEHNR and CDR2 FQNEAQ (reference sequence). V lost 5 bases to trimming and J lost 0 bases; unmatched junction nucleotides: 12. The chain's CDR3 is CASSMRTGRLMNTEAFF. The CDR3 DNA reads as TGTGCCAGCAGCATGAGGACAGGCCGACTCATGAACACTGAAGCTTTCTTT.

This clonotype was counted only a few times. The chain is built from TRBV6-2 or TRBV6-3 and TRBJ2-2, with 10 bases matching TRBD2. The CDR3 is 17 residues long. V gave up 4 bases and J gave up 6 bases; unmatched junction bases: 11. Germline CDR1 is MNHEY and CDR2 is SVGEGT. CDR3 protein: CASSSAGGRRSAGELFF. CDR3 DNA: TGTGCCAGCAGTTCAGCGGGAGGGAGGAGATCGGCCGGGGAGCTGTTTTTT.

This clonotype was recorded a few times. The rearrangement uses TRBV7-3 and TRBJ2-3, with no clear D. CDR3 length equals 13 residues. Germline values: CDR1 SGHTA, CDR2 FQGTGA. V was cut by 5 bases and J by 4 bases, with 10 bases left in between. CDR3 nucleotides: TGTGCCAGCAGCCTCACACGATCAGATACGCAGTATTTT. It codes for CASSLTRSDTQYF.

This clonotype was observed many times. The V call is TRBV20-1, the J call TRBJ1-5; perhaps TRBD1 as D (6 bases). The V and J ends lost 0 bases and 5 bases respectively, with 17 bases between them. CDR1 DFQATT and CDR2 SNEGSKA come from the germline V gene (reference sequence). The CDR3 has 16 amino acids. CDR3 region: CSARDVRGPRDQPQHF. The CDR3 coding sequence is TGCAGTGCTAGAGATGTTCGGGGGCCGAGGGATCAGCCCCAGCATTTT.

Many counts were recorded for this clonotype. The rearrangement links TRBV5-6 to TRBJ2-1; no firm D call. Trimming took 0 bases from V and 2 from J, leaving 9 bases between them. The CDR3 has 15 residues. Germline assignment: CDR1 SGHDT and CDR2 YYEEEE. The CDR3 DNA reads TGTGCCAGCAGCTTGGGAGACATGCCCTACAATGAGCAGTTCTTC. Translated: CASSLGDMPYNEQFF.

The table lists this clonotype with a few counts. V usage is TRBV7-9 and J usage is TRBJ1-1, with unresolved D. V was shortened by 1 base and J by 3 bases, with 3 bases between the two germline ends. The germline V gene has CDR1 SEHNR and CDR2 FQNEAQ (reference sequence). The CDR3 covers 12 residues. CDR3 region: CASSLDHTEAFF. The CDR3, as DNA: TGTGCCAGCAGCTTAGACCACACTGAAGCTTTCTTT.

The CDR3 bases are TGTGCCAGCAACGACAGGGTCCGCCAGCCCCAGCATTTT. Its translation is CASNDRVRQPQHF. V is TRBV12-3 or TRBV12-4 and J is TRBJ1-5; 7 positions match TRBD1. The J segment lost 7 bases and the V segment lost 7 bases, leaving 7 bases of the junction unmatched. This CDR3 contains 13 residues.

Turning to this clonotype: This may be a read error: a much more frequent sequence differs by one nucleotide. The chain combines TRBV7-6 with TRBJ2-1; D is perhaps TRBD2 (5 bases). CDR3 length: 15 amino acids. Trimming removed 5 bases at V and 3 bases at J, with 14 bases between. CDR1 SGHVS and CDR2 FNYEAQ come from the germline V gene. The CDR3: CASSHRGLLYNEQFF. In DNA, the CDR3 is TGTGCCAGCAGCCACCGAGGACTTCTCTACAATGAGCAGTTCTTC. Combining the CDR3 with reference TRBV7-6 and TRBJ2-1 gives the whole variable domain GAGVSQSPRYKVTKRGQDVALRCDPISGHVSLYWYRQALGQGPEFLTYFNYEAQQDKSGLPNDRFSAERPEGSISTLTIQRTEQRDSAMYRCASSHRGLLYNEQFFGPGTRLTVL.